This record looks at one TCR beta chain sequence and its context. The data are from a study of beta chain features in type 1 diabetes. Reverse transcription of all isolated RNA meant that expressed TCRB transcripts were sequenced. Produced via immunoSEQ multiplex PCR; TCRdb's table is partial and in-frame only. The sample contains hundreds of thousands of clones, roughly 12% of which appear only once. The specimen was naive CD4+ T cells from blood. The clonotype originates from a man younger than 35 in good health.

CDR3 in amino acids: CASSLSWTGVEQFF. Written as DNA, the CDR3 is TGTGCCAGCAGCTTATCGTGGACAGGTGTCGAGCAGTTCTTC. The chain employs TRBV7-2 and TRBJ2-1, with 7 bases that match TRBD1. V shed 2 bases, J shed 10 bases, and the junction held 8 bases outside the gene matches. The CDR3 runs 14 residues. Looked up from germline, CDR1 is SGHTA and CDR2 is FQGNSA.